This TCR beta chain is drawn from a study of human T cells and chemical hapten exposure. On the study more broadly: Patients, largely female, had alopecia areata, totalis or universalis.

Time point defined: patch test 2, 6 weeks after DPC sensitization. Treatment indicated: therapeutic diphenylcyclopropenone sensitization with weekly scalp DPC. Blood was drawn before each patch test was applied. Germline assignment: CDR1 KGHDR and CDR2 SFDVKD. V gave up 3 bases and J gave up 1 base; unmatched junction bases: 1. This CDR3 has 16 residues. TCRdb independently ran MiXCR on the RACE reads; one entry per CDR3 protein. The repertoire includes approximately 96,000 distinct CDR3 sequences, 9.3% of them detected once, and approximately 2% sits in the top ten. Worth noting for this clonotype: Its specificity is unknown.

Points from the study as a whole: TCRs exceeding a frequency of 1 in 1000 stayed unchanged under DPC sensitization.

This chain joins TRBV24-1 and TRBJ2-1; 11 bases agree with TRBD2. The sample in question was whole blood, obtained in connection with sensitization to the hapten diphenylcyclopropenone (DPC). The source is a woman in her 40s with alopecia areata. Some clones in this sample may be carry-over from other donors' samples. The CDR3 sequence is CATSDRLAGSYNEQFF. The DNA for the CDR3 is TGTGCCACCAGTGATCGACTAGCGGGATCCTACAATGAGCAGTTCTTC.